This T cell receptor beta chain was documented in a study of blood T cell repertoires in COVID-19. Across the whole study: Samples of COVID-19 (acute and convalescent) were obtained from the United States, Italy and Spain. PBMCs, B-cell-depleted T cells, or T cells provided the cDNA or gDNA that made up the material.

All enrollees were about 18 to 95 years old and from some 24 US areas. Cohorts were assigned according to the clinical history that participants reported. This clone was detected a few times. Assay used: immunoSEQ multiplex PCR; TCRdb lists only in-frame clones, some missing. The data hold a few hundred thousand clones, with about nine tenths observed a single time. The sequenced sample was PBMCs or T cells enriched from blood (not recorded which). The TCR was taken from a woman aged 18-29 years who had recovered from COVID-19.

Written as DNA, the CDR3 is TGTGCCAGCAGCTTATCAGGGCGAAACATTCAGTACTTC. Encoded protein: CASSLSGRNIQYF. The chain recombines TRBV7-2 with TRBJ2-4, with TRBD1 as a possible D gene (5 bases). This CDR3 is 13 amino acids long. V was cut by 2 bases and J by 6 bases, with 8 bases left in between. Germline assignment: CDR1 SGHTA and CDR2 FQGNSA.